The T cell receptor beta chain under discussion was sequenced for a study of blood T cell repertoires in COVID-19. Study-level information: Sites across the United States, Italy and Spain contributed samples from acute and convalescent COVID-19. T cells, B-cell-depleted T cells, or PBMCs provided the cDNA or gDNA that served as material.

Authors' methods: Amplification of reference gene primers provided the estimated nucleated cell counts. Generated by immunoSEQ multiplex PCR, the TCRdb table keeps only in-frame clones and is missing some. V and J calls plus clone size are reproduced from that table; the DNA served to infer D and trimming. The data hold 100,000 to 150,000 clones, with around 86% observed a single time. This clone came up once. The CDR3 consists of 17 residues. CDR1 is MNHNS and CDR2 is SASEGT in the germline V gene. The V gene end was trimmed by 0 bases and the J gene end by 1 base; junction bases not matched to a gene: 9.

J is TRBJ2-7 and V is TRBV6-1, with 7 bases fitting TRBD1. The sequence was obtained from a man of 80 years or more with active or convalescent COVID-19. Sequenced: peripheral blood. CDR3 in DNA: TGTGCCAGCAGTGAAGCGTTATTTTGGACAGGATCCTACGAGCAGTACTTC. Amino acid sequence: CASSEALFWTGSYEQYF.